These 11 T cell receptor beta chains were sequenced from one sample in a study of blood T cell repertoires in COVID-19. The method was immunoSEQ multiplex PCR; TCRdb's version includes in-frame clones alone and lacks a portion of them. The table records 95,000 to 150,000 clones, under 90% of them present only once. The sample was peripheral blood. The receptors come from a woman in her 70s with acute or convalescent COVID-19.

This chain joins TRBV6-5 and TRBJ2-5; 7 nucleotides align to TRBD2. The germline gives CDR1 MNHEY, CDR2 SVGAGI. V gave up 0 bases and J gave up 4 bases; unmatched junction bases: 8. The CDR3 covers 16 residues. The CDR3, as DNA: TGTGCCAGCAGTTACTCGAGGGCGGGGGATGGAGAGACCCAGTACTTC. Translated: CASSYSRAGDGETQYF.

The CDR3 protein is CASSFSVDTGELFF. The CDR3, as DNA: TGTGCCAGCAGCTTTTCCGTCGACACCGGGGAGCTGTTTTTT. The chain recombines TRBV7-2 with TRBJ2-2, with unresolved D. The ends were cut back, 3 bases at V and 3 bases at J, with 8 bases in the middle. The germline V gene encodes CDR1 SGHTA and CDR2 FQGNSA. This CDR3 region has 14 residues. The full variable domain, rest sourced from reference TRBV7-2 and TRBJ2-2, is GAGVSQSPSNKVTEKGKDVELRCDPISGHTALYWYRQSLGQGLEFLIYFQGNSAPDKSGLPSDRFSAERTGGSVSTLTIQRTQQEDSAVYLCASSFSVDTGELFFGEGSRLTVL.

V usage is TRBV11-3 and J usage is TRBJ2-3, with D perhaps matching TRBD1 (5 bases). This CDR3 comprises 17 residues. From germline, CDR1 is SGHNT and CDR2 YENEEA. Trimming removed 5 bases at V and 0 bases at J, with 18 bases between. CDR3: CASSLPVGGASTDTQYF. The CDR3 coding sequence is TGTGCCAGCAGCCTCCCCGTGGGTGGGGCTAGCACAGATACGCAGTATTTT.

The sample holds a few counts of this clone. This chain connects TRBV4-3 to TRBJ1-1, with 7 nucleotides matching TRBD1. The CDR3 contains 16 residues. Germline V gives CDR1 LGHNA, CDR2 YSLEER. The J segment lost 4 bases and the V segment lost 2 bases, leaving 10 bases of the junction unmatched. The CDR3 region is CASSQKKGAPTTEAFF. For the CDR3, the DNA is TGCGCCAGCAGCCAAAAGAAGGGGGCGCCCACCACTGAAGCTTTCTTT.

The rearrangement joins TRBV30 to TRBJ2-3; no definite D call. Trimming left V 3 bases short and J 2 bases short, with 3 bases between. CDR1 and CDR2 (germline): GTSNPN, SVGIG (reference sequence). The CDR3 runs to 11 residues. The CDR3 DNA reads TGTGCCTGGAGCCACACAGATACGCAGTATTTT. Amino acids: CAWSHTDTQYF.

J is TRBJ2-5 and V is TRBV2; D perhaps matches TRBD1 (6 bases). Germline CDR1 is SNHLY and CDR2 is FYNNEI. The CDR3 covers 15 residues. With 9 bases removed from V and 2 bases from J, the gap between germline ends came to 19 bases. CDR3 sequence: CARGGRGSVQETQYF. The CDR3 nucleotides read TGTGCCAGAGGGGGAAGGGGATCGGTACAAGAGACCCAGTACTTC.

This chain links TRBV6-5 with TRBJ1-6; 7 bases map to TRBD1. V shed 7 bases, J shed 13 bases, and the junction held 16 bases outside the gene matches. The CDR3 sequence is 15 residues long. Germline CDR1 is MNHEY and CDR2 is SVGAGI. The CDR3 DNA reads TGTGCCAGCACTTCGGACAGGTCCCGTCGGGTGCCCCTCCACTTT. The encoded protein is CASTSDRSRRVPLHF.

This clone has only a few counts. The CDR3 loop reads CASSTGQGGEKLFF. Here the CDR3 DNA reads TGCGCCAGCAGCACGGGACAGGGCGGTGAAAAACTGTTTTTT. The J gene is TRBJ1-4, the V gene TRBV5-1, with 9 bases that match TRBD1. The germline gives CDR1 SGHRS, CDR2 YFSETQ. This CDR3 region has 14 residues. Unmatched junction bases numbered 5, after V lost 4 bases and J lost 7 bases.

The J gene is TRBJ1-1, the V gene TRBV5-1; 11 bases are shared with TRBD1. V lost 4 bases, J lost 9 bases, and 5 bases stayed unmatched. Germline V gene lookup returns CDR1 SGHRS and CDR2 YFSETQ. The CDR3 extends over 13 amino acids. The CDR3 region is CASSPGQGGQAFF. DNA of the CDR3: TGCGCCAGCAGCCCGGGACAGGGGGGCCAAGCTTTCTTT.

This rearrangement joins TRBV5-6 to TRBJ1-2; unclear D gene. CDR3 length: 13 amino acids. V lost 1 base and J lost 4, with 8 bases in between. Germline lookup yields CDR1 SGHDT and CDR2 YYEEEE. The DNA of the CDR3 is TGTGCCAGCAGCTTGCAGGCCTTCTATGGCTACACCTTC. Its protein is CASSLQAFYGYTF.

V and J are TRBV6-5 and TRBJ2-6; 7 bases map to TRBD1. The CDR3 runs to 14 residues. The V segment lost 7 bases and the J segment 2 bases; nucleotides outside the gene matches: 2. Germline CDR1 reads MNHEY; CDR2 reads SVGAGI. CDR3 DNA sequence: TGTGCCAGCAAGCAGGGGGCTGGGGCCAACGTCCTGACTTTC. This sequence encodes CASKQGAGANVLTF.